The T cell receptor (beta chain) described here comes from a study of cytomegalovirus exposure and HLA in healthy donors. Study results and caveats: Presence/absence analyses rested on an assumption that sequencing depth was roughly uniform across donors. Another analysis was done later, and it associated roughly 15,000 TCR beta sequences with HLA alleles at 0.05 false discovery rate.

PCR amplification relied on 60 Vbeta primers (plus 13 Jbeta primers). TCRdb's copy holds only in-frame clones and misses some; the assay was immunoSEQ multiplex PCR. Of 150,000 to 200,000 clones detected, over 60% appear once; the ten largest clones hold about 0.8%. All donors participated as healthy donors of bone marrow. This clone appeared a few times. Its antigen is unknown. At one boundary the junction diverges from the germline segment, which might be a read error. Germline V gene lookup returns CDR1 LNHDA and CDR2 SQIVND (reference sequence). This CDR3 comprises 13 residues. Material: PBMCs. V usage is TRBV19 and J usage is TRBJ1-1, with D perhaps TRBD1 (6 bases). The sequence was collected from a female donor in good health and CMV-seronegative. The CDR3 region is CASSIGVAGARGF. The CDR3 DNA is TGTGCCAGTAGTATAGGGGTGGCGGGGGCTCGGGGCTTT.